The rows below give T cell receptor beta chains drawn from one sample of a study of identical twins. Each CDR3 protein gets one entry after TCRdb re-called the 5' RACE reads with MiXCR. Here the sample spans about 500,000 distinct CDR3 sequences, approximately 15% being singletons. In addition, the sample was reused for a study of yellow fever vaccine responses in identical twins.

The material sequenced was CD4+ T cells sorted from blood. These receptors originate from a woman aged 18-30 years in good health. Each CDR3 is given with its conserved first and last residue.

v_gene: TRBV7-6
j_gene: TRBJ1-3
CDR3aa: CASSQGVGGNTIYF

v_gene: TRBV7-2
j_gene: TRBJ2-5
CDR3aa: CASRPVGTGQETQYF

v_gene: TRBV5-1
j_gene: TRBJ1-4
CDR3aa: CARGDRLNEKLFF

v_gene: TRBV29-1
j_gene: TRBJ2-1
CDR3aa: CSGNRGEGQFF

v_gene: TRBV6-5
j_gene: TRBJ1-5
CDR3aa: CASSYGDLGQPQHF

v_gene: TRBV5-1
j_gene: TRBJ2-2
CDR3aa: CASSEGPVTGELFF

v_gene: TRBV28
j_gene: TRBJ2-2
CDR3aa: CASTSGVISTVELFF

v_gene: TRBV7-2
j_gene: TRBJ1-1
CDR3aa: CASSFTKDGEAFF

v_gene: TRBV7-2
j_gene: TRBJ1-2
CDR3aa: CASSLVLQGAKGYTF

v_gene: TRBV20-1
j_gene: TRBJ2-7
CDR3aa: CSRFWWDNSPLEQYF

v_gene: TRBV28
j_gene: TRBJ1-1
CDR3aa: CASSSLGGNTEAFF

v_gene: TRBV4-1
j_gene: TRBJ2-1
CDR3aa: CASSQVAGGSYNEQFF

v_gene: TRBV18
j_gene: TRBJ2-6
CDR3aa: CASSPQRGGDRAGANVLTF

v_gene: TRBV12-3/TRBV12-4
j_gene: TRBJ2-7
CDR3aa: CASSLGDLYEQYF

v_gene: TRBV28
j_gene: TRBJ1-1
CDR3aa: CASSLGGASGKTEAFF

v_gene: TRBV5-1
j_gene: TRBJ2-6
CDR3aa: CASSLGYWTGTSGANVLTF

v_gene: TRBV7-2
j_gene: TRBJ2-1
CDR3aa: CASSLFPGLVGNEQFF